The 24 T cell receptor beta chains presented below share a single source sample, sequenced in a study of T cells in narcolepsy. Repertoires were generated with immunoSEQ multiplex PCR, while TCRdb's copy carries only in-frame clones and drops some. The data show more than 20,000 clones, around 80% seen once. Material for sequencing was memory (CD45RA-) CD4+ T cells from blood. Receptors were obtained from a human donor in good health.

The DNA of the CDR3 is TGTGCCAGCCACCGGACAGGCGACGGCACTGAAGCTTTCTTT. This encodes CASHRTGDGTEAFF. The chain recombines TRBV6-1 with TRBJ1-1; 7 bases agree with TRBD1. The CDR3 sequence is 14 residues long. Germline lookup yields CDR1 MNHNS and CDR2 SASEGT. The V gene end was trimmed by 8 bases and the J gene end by 4 bases; junction bases not matched to a gene: 10.

The chain carries TRBV25-1 and TRBJ2-7; D gene ambiguous. This CDR3 contains 11 residues. Germline CDR1 reads MGHDK; CDR2 reads SYGVNS. The ends were cut back, 3 bases at V and 5 bases at J, with 5 bases in the middle. CDR3 amino acids: CASSDFHEQYF. Here the CDR3 DNA reads TGTGCCAGCAGTGACTTTCACGAGCAGTACTTC.

The rearrangement joins TRBV2 to TRBJ2-3; 12 bases agree with TRBD2. Germline V gives CDR1 SNHLY, CDR2 FYNNEI. The junction had 14 bases not matched to a gene; V was cut back by 8 bases and J by 2 bases. The CDR3 is 18 residues long. The CDR3 spells CASRRASGGALATDTQYF. In DNA, the CDR3 is TGTGCCAGCCGCAGGGCTAGCGGGGGGGCTCTTGCCACAGATACGCAGTATTTT.

This clone was counted a few times. The J gene is TRBJ1-1, the V gene TRBV6-1; no clear D. CDR1 and CDR2 from the germline V gene are MNHNS and SASEGT. The V gene lost 2 bases and the J gene lost 5 bases, with 9 bases spanning the gap. The CDR3 is made up of 13 amino acids. The CDR3 bases are TGTGCCAGCAGTGAATATCGGGAAACTGAAGCTTTCTTT. Translation: CASSEYRETEAFF.

The genes are TRBV4-3 and TRBJ1-4; a possible D gene is TRBD1 (5 bases). The CDR3 contains 15 residues. Germline V gene lookup returns CDR1 LGHNA and CDR2 YSLEER. V shed 4 bases and J shed 8 bases, with 17 bases lying between them. For the CDR3, the DNA is TGCGCCAGCAGCCTTGGGAGGGGAGTAGGAGAAAAACTGTTTTTT. Translation gives CASSLGRGVGEKLFF.

The chain recombines TRBV6-5 with TRBJ1-5; 8 nucleotides match TRBD1. The germline V gene encodes CDR1 MNHEY and CDR2 SVGAGI. With V trimmed by 6 bases and J by 2 bases, 6 bases remained unmatched. The CDR3 totals 15 residues. Here the CDR3 DNA reads TGTGCCAGCAGCTTGGACAGGGTTGGCAATCAGCCCCAGCATTTT. Translating it yields CASSLDRVGNQPQHF.

The chain is built from TRBV5-4 and TRBJ2-1, with TRBD2 identical over 11 bases. Looked up from germline, CDR1 is SGHNT and CDR2 is YYREEE (reference sequence). This CDR3 has 16 residues. After removal of 1 base from V and 5 bases from J, the junction contained 5 bases not matched to a gene. The CDR3 loop reads CASSLLTSGGNNEQFF. The DNA of the CDR3 is TGTGCCAGCAGCTTGCTTACTAGCGGGGGCAACAATGAGCAGTTCTTC.

This clone was found a few times. The gene calls are TRBV19 and TRBJ1-1; perhaps TRBD1 as D (6 bases). The CDR3 spans 17 residues. Germline V gives CDR1 LNHDA, CDR2 SQIVND (reference sequence). Trimming pared 1 base from V and 3 bases from J, leaving 18 bases between. CDR3 protein: CASSIGRRDRKDTEAFF. The CDR3 DNA sequence: TGTGCCAGTAGTATAGGTCGGCGCGACAGGAAGGACACTGAAGCTTTCTTT.

V gene TRBV5-1 combines with J gene TRBJ1-1; 12 bases fit TRBD1. Germline V lookup: CDR1 SGHRS, CDR2 YFSETQ. V lost 7 bases to trimming and J lost 3 bases; unmatched junction nucleotides: 13. This CDR3 comprises 17 residues. Here the CDR3 reads CASSRYRDRGQDTEAFF. CDR3 nucleotides: TGCGCCAGCTCACGCTACCGGGACAGGGGGCAAGACACTGAAGCTTTCTTT.

The chain is built from TRBV5-1 and TRBJ2-1; D may be TRBD1 (6 bases). The V end was cut by 2 bases, the J end by 9 bases, with 12 bases between. The length of the CDR3 is 13 residues. In germline, CDR1 is SGHRS, CDR2 YFSETQ. The CDR3 DNA reads as TGCGCCAGCAGCTTCGGCAGGGGCGGTGAGCAGTTCTTC. It specifies CASSFGRGGEQFF. Filled out from reference TRBV5-1 and TRBJ2-1, the complete variable domain reads KAGVTQTPRYLIKTRGQQVTLSCSPISGHRSVSWYQQTPGQGLQFLFEYFSETQRNKGNFPGRFSGRQFSNSRSEMNVSTLELGDSALYLCASSFGRGGEQFFGPGTRLTVL.

This clone was seen once. The CDR3 loop reads CASSLTSNSPLHF. The CDR3 nucleotides read TGTGCCAGCAGCTTGACGTCCAATTCACCCCTCCACTTT. The V gene is TRBV5-4, the J gene TRBJ1-6; D is undetermined. Germline V gene sequence: CDR1 SGHNT, CDR2 YYREEE (reference sequence). V lost 1 base to trimming and J lost 7 bases, with 6 bases between them. The CDR3 totals 13 residues.

This clone came up once. The rearrangement links TRBV5-6 to TRBJ2-7, with unresolved D. V was clipped by 1 base and J by 6 bases, with 8 bases between them. CDR1 is SGHDT and CDR2 is YYEEEE in the germline V gene. The CDR3 runs 12 residues. Here the CDR3 reads CASSLMRGEQYF. The CDR3 nucleotides are TGTGCCAGCAGCTTGATGCGAGGCGAGCAGTACTTC.

This chain uses TRBV5-7 with TRBJ2-1; TRBD1 matches 9 bases. TRBV5-7 falls under the ORF class, with uncertain function. This CDR3 spans 15 amino acids. V lost 7 bases to trimming and J lost 7 bases; unmatched junction nucleotides: 12. This CDR3 reads CASYPEETGGNEQFF. CDR3 in DNA: TGTGCCAGCTACCCAGAGGAGACAGGGGGAAATGAGCAGTTCTTC.

The chain carries TRBV4-1 and TRBJ1-1, with D maybe TRBD1 (5 bases). The V gene lost 3 bases and the J gene lost 0 bases, with 8 bases spanning the gap. Germline CDR1 is MGHRA and CDR2 is YSYEKL. This CDR3 spans 14 amino acids. CDR3 amino acids: CASSQGLLNTEAFF. The CDR3 DNA is TGCGCCAGCAGCCAGGGACTTCTGAACACTGAAGCTTTCTTT.

The chain recombines TRBV4-3 with TRBJ1-5; D may be TRBD1 (5 bases). This CDR3 contains 17 residues. The V end lost 0 bases, the J end lost 1 base, and 13 bases lay between the germline ends. The germline gives CDR1 LGHNA, CDR2 YSLEER. CDR3 loop: CASSQDYWQGSNQPQHF. The CDR3 DNA sequence: TGCGCCAGCAGCCAAGACTACTGGCAGGGAAGCAATCAGCCCCAGCATTTT.

The gene calls are TRBV10-2 and TRBJ1-2, with 8 bases fitting TRBD1. CDR3 size: 13 residues. Trimming removed 3 bases from V and 7 bases from J; junction bases left unmatched: 4. Germline-derived CDR1 and CDR2 are WSHSY and SAAADI. CDR3 sequence (DNA): TGCGCCAGCAGTGAAGGCAGGGGGCTTGGCTACACCTTC. Its protein is CASSEGRGLGYTF.

Worth noting for this clone: This may arise from a read error, as a much more abundant clone is one base away. This chain joins TRBV9 and TRBJ2-4, with D possibly being TRBD1 (6 bases). The CDR3 consists of 15 residues. The germline CDR1 and CDR2 sequences are SGDLS and YYNGEE. V lost 4 bases and J lost 4, with 15 bases in between. Written as DNA, the CDR3 is TGTGCCAGCAGCTCAGGGACAATGGGGAAAAACATTCAGTACTTC. It translates to CASSSGTMGKNIQYF.

This clone came up once. The chain employs TRBV6-1 and TRBJ2-1; 12 nucleotides align to TRBD2. Germline CDR1 MNHNS, CDR2 SASEGT. V dropped 8 bases and J dropped 9; count of bases not matched to a gene: 11. The length of the CDR3 is 15 residues. CDR3 residues: CASRYTSGGWGEQFF. The CDR3 DNA sequence: TGTGCCAGCCGCTATACTAGCGGGGGGTGGGGTGAGCAGTTCTTC.

The rearrangement links TRBV9 to TRBJ2-2, with D hard to call. This CDR3 comprises 13 residues. Germline loops: CDR1 SGDLS, CDR2 YYNGEE. V was pared by 0 bases and J by 7 bases, with 7 bases between. CDR3 protein: CASSVDLGGELFF. CDR3 bases: TGTGCCAGCAGCGTAGACTTGGGCGGGGAGCTGTTTTTT.

This rearrangement joins TRBV4-3 to TRBJ2-1; weak D call: TRBD1 (5 bases). Per germline, CDR1 LGHNA and CDR2 YSLEER. V lost 0 bases to trimming and J lost 3 bases, with 9 bases between them. The CDR3 loop spans 15 amino acids. The CDR3 loop is CASSQDWGSYNEQFF. The CDR3 nucleotides read TGCGCCAGCAGCCAAGATTGGGGCAGCTACAATGAGCAGTTCTTC.

CDR3 nucleotides: TGTGCCAGCAGCTTGGGGGCAGGGGGCTGGAATTCACCCCTCCACTTT. Amino acids: CASSLGAGGWNSPLHF. The chain joins TRBV5-6 to TRBJ1-6; 8 bases match TRBD1. The CDR3 loop spans 16 amino acids. Unmatched junction bases numbered 6, after V lost 0 bases and J lost 7 bases. Germline CDR1 SGHDT, CDR2 YYEEEE. The entire variable domain, with the rest obtained from reference TRBV5-6 and TRBJ1-6, is as follows: DAGVTQSPTHLIKTRGQQVTLRCSPKSGHDTVSWYQQALGQGPQFIFQYYEEEERQRGNFPDRFSGHQFPNYSSELNVNALLLGDSALYLCASSLGAGGWNSPLHFGNGTRLTVT.

The chain couples TRBV5-1 to TRBJ2-7, with no clear D. In germline, CDR1 is SGHRS, CDR2 YFSETQ. V shed 0 bases and J shed 6 bases, with 7 bases lying between them. This CDR3 contains 12 residues. This chain's CDR3 is CASSLGQLEQYF. As DNA, the CDR3 is TGCGCCAGCAGCTTGGGGCAGCTCGAGCAGTACTTC.

This clone was recorded only once. V is TRBV7-2 and J is TRBJ1-1; D perhaps matches TRBD1 (5 bases). CDR3 size: 14 residues. Trimming left V 1 base short and J 6 bases short, with 12 bases between. Germline V gene sequence: CDR1 SGHTA, CDR2 FQGNSA. The CDR3 coding sequence is TGTGCCAGCAGCTTAGGAACAGGCCCCCCTGAAGCTTTCTTT. Amino acid sequence: CASSLGTGPPEAFF.

The chain uses TRBV11-2 and TRBJ2-2; 8 bases are shared with TRBD1. Per the germline V gene, CDR1 is SGHAT and CDR2 is FQNNGV. The length of the CDR3 is 16 residues. With V trimmed by 5 bases and J by 3 bases, 8 bases remained unmatched. CDR3 in amino acids: CASSPRRQGYTGELFF. CDR3 coding DNA: TGTGCCAGCAGCCCGAGGAGACAGGGGTACACCGGGGAGCTGTTTTTT.